Given below is one T cell receptor (beta chain) in context. Its specificity is unknown. The data are from a study of cytomegalovirus exposure and HLA in healthy donors. In the PCR, 60 Vbeta and 13 Jbeta primers were used. Only in-frame clones appear in the TCRdb table, and some are missing; sequencing was by immunoSEQ multiplex PCR. This sample has around 130,000 clones, with about three quarters found just once. Regarding the study as a whole: A later analysis found that most CMV-associated TCR beta chains appeared HLA-restricted. Equally common other TCR beta chains were less clonally expanded than HLA-associated ones, a later analysis found. Within an earlier analysis, most TCR beta V segments proved productive either about 87% or about 30% of the time. TCR beta V- and J-gene trimming was later associated with a missense DCLRE1C variant.

This CDR3 region has 13 residues. The junction had 8 bases not matched to a gene; V was cut back by 6 bases and J by 7 bases. Per the germline V gene, CDR1 is SEHNR and CDR2 is FQNEAQ (reference sequence). The TCR comes from a woman between 40 and 55 years old in good health and CMV-seronegative. Sequences were obtained from PBMCs. The chain employs TRBV7-9 and TRBJ1-2; TRBD1 agrees at 7 bases. Written as DNA, the CDR3 is TGTGCCAGCAGTTTTGACAGGGAGGCTGGCTACACCTTC. It encodes CASSFDREAGYTF.